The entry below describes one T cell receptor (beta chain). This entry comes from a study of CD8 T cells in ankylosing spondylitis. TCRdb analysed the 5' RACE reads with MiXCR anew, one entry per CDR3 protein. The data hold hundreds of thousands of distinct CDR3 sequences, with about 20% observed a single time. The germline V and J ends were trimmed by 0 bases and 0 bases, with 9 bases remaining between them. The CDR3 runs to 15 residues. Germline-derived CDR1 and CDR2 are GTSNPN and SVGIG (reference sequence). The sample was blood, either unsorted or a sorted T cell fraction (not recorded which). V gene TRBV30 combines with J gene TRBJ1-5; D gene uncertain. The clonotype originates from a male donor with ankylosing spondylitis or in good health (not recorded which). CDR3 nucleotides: TGTGCCTGGAGTGTGGTAGGGCTTAGCAATCAGCCCCAGCATTTT. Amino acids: CAWSVVGLSNQPQHF.